This T cell receptor beta chain was recorded in a study of Tregs in tolerant kidney transplant recipients. Sequenced by immunoSEQ multiplex PCR; TCRdb stores in-frame clones only, minus some. In all, the sample yields over 25,000 clones. Regarding this clone: Its antigen is unknown. The read finishes 3 residues shy of the CDR3 end, and the germline J gene is used to complete it.

V lost 4 bases and J 1 base, leaving 7 bases between the germline ends. The CDR3 covers 13 residues. Germline CDR1 and CDR2: SEHNR and FQNEAQ (reference sequence). Thawed PBMCs were FACS-sorted into unstimulated CD4+CD25+CD127- regulatory T cells, CD4+CD25- non-regulatory cells, CD4 and CD8 cells. General study points: Biological reproducibility was not directly addressed, but technical replication error appeared minimal. Tolerant patients' donor-specific Tregs expanded beyond overall Tregs, suggesting antigen-driven growth. Findings come from small patient numbers and require larger validation.

Sequencing was performed on CD8+ T cells from blood, taken before the transplant. This chain uses TRBV7-9 with TRBJ1-1; D remains unclear. This receptor was identified in a human donor who received a combined kidney and bone marrow transplant. The CDR3 bases that were read are TGTGCCAGCAGCTCATCAGAGAACACTGAA. Its protein product is CASSSSENTE. The CDR3 as a whole reads CASSSSENTEAFF. Complete variable domain (other parts from reference TRBV7-9 and TRBJ1-1): DTGVSQNPRHKITKRGQNVTFRCDPISEHNRLYWYRQTLGQGPEFLTYFQNEAQLEKSRLLSDRFSAERPKGSFSTLEIQRTEQGDSAMYLCASSSSENTEAFFGQGTRLTVV.